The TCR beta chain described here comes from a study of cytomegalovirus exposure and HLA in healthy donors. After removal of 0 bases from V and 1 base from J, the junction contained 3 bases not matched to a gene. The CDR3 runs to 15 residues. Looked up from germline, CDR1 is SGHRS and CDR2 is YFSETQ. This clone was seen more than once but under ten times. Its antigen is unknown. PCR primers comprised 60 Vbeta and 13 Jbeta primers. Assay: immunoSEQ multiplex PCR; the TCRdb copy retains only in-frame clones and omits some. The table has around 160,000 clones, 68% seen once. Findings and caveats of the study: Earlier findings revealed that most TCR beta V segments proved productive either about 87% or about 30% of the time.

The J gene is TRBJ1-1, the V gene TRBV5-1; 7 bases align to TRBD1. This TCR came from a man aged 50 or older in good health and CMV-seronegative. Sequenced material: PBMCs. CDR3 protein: CASSLEDRANTEAFF. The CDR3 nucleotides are TGCGCCAGCAGCTTGGAAGACAGGGCGAACACTGAAGCTTTCTTT.